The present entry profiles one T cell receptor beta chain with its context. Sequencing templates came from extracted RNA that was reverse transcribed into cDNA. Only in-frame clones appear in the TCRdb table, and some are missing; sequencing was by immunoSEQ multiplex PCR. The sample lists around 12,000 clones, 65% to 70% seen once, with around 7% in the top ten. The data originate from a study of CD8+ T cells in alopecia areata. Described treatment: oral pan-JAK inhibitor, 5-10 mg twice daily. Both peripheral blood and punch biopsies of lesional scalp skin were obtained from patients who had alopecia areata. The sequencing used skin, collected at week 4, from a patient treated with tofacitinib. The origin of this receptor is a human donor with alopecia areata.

In DNA, the CDR3 is TGCGCCAGCAGCTTGGGTATGACCGGGGCGACCCAGTACTTC. Translated, it gives CASSLGMTGATQYF. V is TRBV5-1 and J is TRBJ2-5, with D tentatively TRBD1 or TRBD2 (5 bases each). This CDR3 contains 14 residues. CDR1 is SGHRS, CDR2 YFSETQ, per germline. V was pared by 0 bases and J by 7 bases, with 13 bases between.